The following is a T cell receptor (beta chain) sequence with its context. Its specific antigen is unknown. Within one base of it there is no much larger clone, and no base qualities were kept. The sample originates from a study of shared clonotypes between healthy human individuals (dated by TCRdb to 2018 to 2021). Context from the whole study: A couple of women and a few men aged 18 to 49 years were included in the cohort. Each donor's leukapheresis produced roughly between roughly 0.94 and 9.5 billion PBMCs. Different laboratories and diverse techniques were used to prepare libraries and sequence TCR repertoires, to increase sequencing depth and limit assay-specific biases. For each donor, CD4 naive and CD4 memory were each run on three plates, CD8 naive on two plates, and CD8 memory on one plate. The study deeply sequenced blood TCR repertoires of about 5 healthy adults to estimate repertoire size and the extent of clonotype sharing between individuals.

The donors were healthy, HIV-negative adults who had no recently reported acute infections or vaccinations. Every donor was a Caucasian adult living in Nashville, Tennessee, USA. CD4+ T cells were enriched by magnetic negative selection, after which naive cells were positively selected on CD45RA and the negative fraction was taken as the memory subset. After blood collection by leukapheresis, PBMCs were isolated using Ficoll-Histopaque density gradient centrifugation and then cryopreserved in the vapor phase of liquid nitrogen. Purity and quantity of every magnetically sorted T cell population were checked by analytical flow cytometry. Genomic DNA was isolated from every sorted fraction and measured by UV absorbance on a Nanodrop 2000c. The research as a whole found: Pairwise subsampling indicated that sequencing depth was expected to affect the degree of clonotype sharing among donors. Rarefaction of sorted-subset datasets indicated incomplete sequencing despite the large sequencing depth. Because the study included a small number of donors, the genetic and exposure-history diversity represented was limited. Larger estimated clonotype richness was generally found for naive subsets than for memory subsets. Higher generation probabilities were observed for clonotypes shared by all four sorted-subset donors than for non-shared clonotypes. Sampling was restricted to blood, and TCR repertoires in tissue are likely to differ from TCR repertoires in blood. About 4.5% of naive CD4, 3.5% of naive CD8, about 2.5% of memory CD4, and approximately 0.39% of memory CD8 clonotypes were shared across several donors.

Using the deep immunoSEQ assay, TCR CDR3 regions were amplified from genomic DNA by multiplex PCR. Extracted genomic DNA from each cell subset was distributed evenly across all wells of several immunoSEQ 96-well plates, and each plate was treated as a replicate. For sorted subsets, 200 to 250 ng genomic DNA, equal to tens of thousands of T cell genomes, was loaded into each replicate PCR. Purified libraries were measured with a Qubit 3.0 fluorometer, size-checked on a Bioanalyzer 2100, and measured again with the KAPA Library Quantification kit. Each immunoSEQ 96-well plate was sequenced on its own single-read 150-cycle Illumina NextSeq 550 flow cell. In the authors' own workflow: Because the immunoSEQ output held only junctional sequences and lacked quality scores, the filtering could not match the filtering applied to full-length reads. To assign V/J genes and CDR3, sequences were annotated against IMGT germline references using PyIR, a Python wrapper for IgBLAST v1.9. Reads with weak V/J assignments (E-value above 1e-6), missing CDR3, stop codons, out-of-frame junctions, or ambiguous translated residues were removed. V3J clonotypes were defined as sequences sharing an identical inferred V gene, J gene, and CDR3 amino acid sequence. Percentage overlap between repertoires was computed as shared unique clonotypes divided by the size of the smaller repertoire. RTK rarefaction, the Chao1 estimator, and Recon v2.1 estimates of unobserved clonotypes were used to assess repertoire richness. Generation probabilities for all TCRbeta clonotypes obtained by the gDNA method from a few donors were computed using OLGA. This immuneACCESS table, as held by TCRdb, lists in-frame sequences with V and J called but not all clones. Of the missing ones, under half trace to an unresolved V gene in checked studies; the others have no known cause. V, J and clone size were drawn from that table, and D and trimming were deduced from the DNA. This sample is represented by roughly 700,000 clones; around 67% of them were singletons. Jointly, the top ten make up approximately 1.8% of the sample.

Sequences SGHDN (CDR1) and FVKESK (CDR2) are obtained from the germline V gene. Spanning cysteine to phenylalanine, the CDR3 consists of 13 amino acids. Here the CDR3 DNA is all that survives: 39 bases in frame from base 1. Trimming takes 4 bases from V and 4 bases from J, and the germline ends sit 10 bases apart. Recombination connected TRBV14 to TRBJ1-1, and perhaps TRBD1 as D gene, on 5 matching bases. This clonotype was sampled from a woman in her 30s in good health. Sequencing was carried out using memory CD4+ T cells sorted from blood. Reading the label with the study, this specimen's cell subset or site is: CD45RA-negative fraction. The CDR3 loop reads CASSLTQGTEAFF. At the DNA level, the sequence is TGTGCCAGCAGCCTAACGCAGGGCACTGAAGCTTTCTTT.